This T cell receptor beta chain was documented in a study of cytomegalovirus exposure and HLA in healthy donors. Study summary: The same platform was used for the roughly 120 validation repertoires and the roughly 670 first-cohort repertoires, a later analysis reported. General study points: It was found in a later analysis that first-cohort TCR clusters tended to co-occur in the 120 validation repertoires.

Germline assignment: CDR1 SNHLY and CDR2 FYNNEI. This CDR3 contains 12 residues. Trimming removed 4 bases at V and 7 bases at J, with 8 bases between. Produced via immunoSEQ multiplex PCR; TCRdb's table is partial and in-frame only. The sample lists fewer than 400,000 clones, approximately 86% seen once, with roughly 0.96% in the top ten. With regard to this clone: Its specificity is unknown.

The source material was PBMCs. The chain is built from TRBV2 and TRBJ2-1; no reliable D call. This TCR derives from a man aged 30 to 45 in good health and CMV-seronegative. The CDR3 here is CASSVQVNEQFF. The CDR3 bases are TGTGCCAGCAGTGTCCAGGTGAATGAGCAGTTCTTC.